This TCR beta chain came from a study of blood T cells in healthy people across ages. Using a J-beta primer mix together with a sample-barcoded 5' primer, a second PCR was run for roughly 6 to 11 cycles. TCRdb re-derived calls from the 5' RACE reads in MiXCR, one entry per CDR3 protein. Of approximately 690,000 distinct CDR3 sequences listed, around two fifths are singletons. This clonotype was detected ten times or more. This sequence was found in an elderly man in good health. Source material: blood.

The CDR3 is CASSYSPFGATAPYEQYF. The CDR3 DNA reads TGTGCCAGCAGTTACTCACCGTTTGGGGCTACAGCCCCCTACGAGCAGTACTTC. V is TRBV6-2 or TRBV6-3 and J is TRBJ2-7, with D tentatively TRBD1 (5 bases). Germline CDR1 reads MNHEY; CDR2 reads SVGEGT. CDR3 length: 18 amino acids. Trimming left V 0 bases short and J 2 bases short, with 20 bases between.